This T cell receptor (beta chain) appears in the sequencing data of a study of blood T cell repertoires in COVID-19. V shed 4 bases, J shed 0 bases, and the junction held 7 bases outside the gene matches. The length of the CDR3 is 16 residues. Looked up from germline, CDR1 is SGHTS and CDR2 is YDEGEE. Produced via immunoSEQ multiplex PCR; TCRdb's table is partial and in-frame only. Of hundreds of thousands of clones in the sample, roughly 90% are singletons; the top ten hold 1.4%. The receptor was isolated from a woman between 25 and 40 years old with active or convalescent COVID-19. J is TRBJ2-3 and V is TRBV5-8; the match to TRBD1 covers 8 bases. What was sequenced was peripheral blood. The CDR3 sequence is CASSTGQGSSTDTQYF. The CDR3 DNA follows: TGTGCCAGCAGCACTGGACAGGGCTCTAGCACAGATACGCAGTATTTT.